These 11 T cell receptor beta chains share one sample of origin, sequenced in a study of blood T cell repertoires in COVID-19. The repertoire was sequenced with immunoSEQ multiplex PCR; TCRdb's copy has only in-frame clones and lacks some. The sample holds 40,000 to 45,000 clones; around 90% are singletons and the top ten take 3.5% to 5.5%. Sequenced material: peripheral blood. The origin of the receptors is a man aged 55-75 years with acute or convalescent COVID-19.

CDR3 in amino acids: CATSTAWGTSTDTQYF. Written as DNA, the CDR3 is TGTGCCACCAGCACCGCATGGGGCACTAGCACAGATACGCAGTATTTT. The rearrangement joins TRBV15 to TRBJ2-3; D perhaps matches TRBD1 (5 bases). In germline, CDR1 is LNHNV, CDR2 YYDKDF (reference sequence). V was clipped by 4 bases and J by 0 bases, with 14 bases between them. The CDR3 has 16 residues.

V is TRBV19 and J is TRBJ2-2, with 8 positions matching TRBD1. Per the germline V gene, CDR1 is LNHDA and CDR2 is SQIVND (reference sequence). V gave up 5 bases and J gave up 3 bases; unmatched junction bases: 8. The CDR3 runs 16 residues. The CDR3 is CASSSAGGSDTGELFF. CDR3 coding DNA: TGTGCCAGTAGTTCCGCAGGGGGCTCCGACACCGGGGAGCTGTTTTTT.

V is TRBV14 and J is TRBJ2-3; TRBD1 matches 8 bases. The germline gives CDR1 SGHDN, CDR2 FVKESK. The V gene end was trimmed by 1 base and the J gene end by 2 bases; junction bases not matched to a gene: 17. This CDR3 comprises 20 residues. The CDR3 region is CASSQVGSLRDRLATDTQYF. Here the CDR3 DNA reads TGTGCCAGCAGCCAAGTGGGGTCTTTGCGGGACAGGTTGGCCACAGATACGCAGTATTTT.

This sequence joins TRBV6-5 and TRBJ2-3; 7 bases map to TRBD1. Germline CDR1 MNHEY, CDR2 SVGAGI. J was trimmed by 1 base and V by 10 bases; bases with no gene match: 8. The CDR3 is 14 amino acids. The CDR3 DNA reads as TGTGCCACAAGGACAGGACCAGGCACAGATACGCAGTATTTT. Its translation: CATRTGPGTDTQYF.

The chain's CDR3 is CASSQGTGQGFINEQYF. CDR3 DNA sequence: TGCGCCAGCAGCCAGGGTACGGGACAGGGGTTTATCAACGAGCAGTACTTC. The chain recombines TRBV4-3 with TRBJ2-7; the match to TRBD1 covers 10 bases. The V segment lost 3 bases and the J segment 5 bases; nucleotides outside the gene matches: 13. Germline loops: CDR1 LGHNA, CDR2 YSLEER. The CDR3 covers 17 residues.

This chain uses TRBV4-3 with TRBJ2-2, with 9 nucleotides matching TRBD1. This CDR3 is 17 amino acids long. The germline CDR1 and CDR2 sequences are LGHNA and YSLEER. Trimming cost V 1 base and J 1 base; bases outside gene matches: 4. Here the CDR3 DNA reads TGCGCCAGCAGCCAAGCTGGGGGACAGGGGAACACCGGGGAGCTGTTTTTT. Protein product: CASSQAGGQGNTGELFF.

This clone counts as medium-sized. Additional DNA sequences in this sample encode the identical CDR3. V gene TRBV5-1 combines with J gene TRBJ2-5; tentatively, D is TRBD1 (6 bases). CDR3 length equals 14 residues. Trimming removed 4 bases from V and 1 base from J, with 11 bases in between. Germline loops: CDR1 SGHRS, CDR2 YFSETQ. The CDR3 is CASSPGQPQETQYF. The CDR3 DNA reads TGCGCCAGCAGCCCAGGACAGCCCCAAGAGACCCAGTACTTC.

This clone was observed a handful of times. The chain joins TRBV10-1 to TRBJ2-1, with 8 bases that match TRBD1. Germline lookup yields CDR1 WNHNN and CDR2 SYGVQD (reference sequence). The CDR3 runs 15 residues. V shed 8 bases, J shed 4 bases, and the junction held 10 bases outside the gene matches. The CDR3 loop reads CASGGDRDRYNEQFF. The CDR3 DNA sequence: TGCGCCAGCGGGGGAGACAGGGACAGGTACAATGAGCAGTTCTTC.

The chain is built from TRBV3-1 (or the pseudogene TRBV3-2) and TRBJ2-5; D might be TRBD2 (7 bases). This CDR3 is 14 amino acids long. V lost 4 bases to trimming and J lost 7 bases, with 16 bases between them. Germline V gene sequence: CDR1 LGHDT, CDR2 YNNKEL (reference sequence). The CDR3 loop reads CASSPTGGRGTQYF. Written as DNA, the CDR3 is TGTGCCAGCAGCCCGACGGGGGGCCGAGGGACCCAGTACTTC.

The J gene is TRBJ1-4, the V gene TRBV6-6; the match to TRBD1 covers 7 bases. Germline V gene lookup returns CDR1 MNHNY and CDR2 SVGAGI (reference sequence). With V trimmed by 2 bases and J by 7 bases, 1 base remained unmatched. CDR3 length equals 13 residues. The CDR3, as DNA: TGTGCCAGCAGTTACAGGGGGCTTGAAAAACTGTTTTTT. It encodes CASSYRGLEKLFF.

The chain recombines TRBV7-2 with TRBJ2-2; D ambiguous. This CDR3 has 14 amino acids. V gave up 5 bases and J gave up 2 bases, with 9 bases separating them. Germline CDR1 and CDR2: SGHTA and FQGNSA. The CDR3 region has the DNA TGTGCCAGCAGCCCCGCTAGAAACACCGGGGAGCTGTTTTTT. This codes for CASSPARNTGELFF. Combining the CDR3 with reference TRBV7-2 and TRBJ2-2 gives the whole variable domain GAGVSQSPSNKVTEKGKDVELRCDPISGHTALYWYRQSLGQGLEFLIYFQGNSAPDKSGLPSDRFSAERTGGSVSTLTIQRTQQEDSAVYLCASSPARNTGELFFGEGSRLTVL.